This TCR beta chain emerged from a study of cytomegalovirus exposure and HLA in healthy donors. The table lists this clone with a few counts. Its matching antigen is unknown. The CDR3 runs 18 residues. CDR1 is LNHDA, CDR2 SQIVND, per germline (reference sequence). J gave up 3 bases and V 7 bases, and 20 bases lay outside the gene matches. Study-wide results and limits: Most subjects' HLA-A and HLA-B alleles were reportedly predicted from TCR beta sequences.

PCR amplification relied on 60 Vbeta primers (plus 13 Jbeta primers). Produced via immunoSEQ multiplex PCR; TCRdb's table is partial and in-frame only. This table holds about 130,000 clones, 10% to 13% found once. The chain couples TRBV19 to TRBJ1-1; 7 nucleotides align to TRBD1. The TCR was taken from a woman younger than 30 in good health and CMV-seropositive. The sequenced sample consisted of PBMCs. CDR3 sequence reads: CASTLPTGSGQRDTEAFF. In DNA form, the CDR3 reads TGTGCCAGTACCCTCCCGACAGGGTCGGGTCAAAGGGACACTGAAGCTTTCTTT.